The entry below describes one TCR beta chain. The antigen is undetermined. The record originates from a study of cytomegalovirus exposure and HLA in healthy donors. Study summary: Early on, a data release was issued that held about 85 million unique TCRs from HLA-typed donors. Findings and limits, study-wide: The authors later linked a missense DCLRE1C variant to TCR beta V- and J-gene trimming. There were a few CMV-associated chains whose specificity for CMV antigens was confirmed in vitro.

13 Jbeta primers and 60 Vbeta primers were used for the PCR. Repertoires were generated with immunoSEQ multiplex PCR, while TCRdb's copy carries only in-frame clones and drops some. The table shows 120,000 or so clones, with around three quarters occurring only once. Germline CDR1 SEHNR, CDR2 FQNEAQ (reference sequence). The germline V and J ends were trimmed by 1 base and 6 bases, with 6 bases remaining between them. The CDR3 runs 13 residues. The receptor comes from a man over 45 in good health and CMV-seropositive. What was sequenced was PBMCs. The genes are TRBV7-9 and TRBJ2-2, with D unclear. The CDR3 sequence: CASSLDSPGELFF. CDR3 nucleotides: TGTGCCAGCAGCTTAGACTCGCCCGGGGAGCTGTTTTTT.